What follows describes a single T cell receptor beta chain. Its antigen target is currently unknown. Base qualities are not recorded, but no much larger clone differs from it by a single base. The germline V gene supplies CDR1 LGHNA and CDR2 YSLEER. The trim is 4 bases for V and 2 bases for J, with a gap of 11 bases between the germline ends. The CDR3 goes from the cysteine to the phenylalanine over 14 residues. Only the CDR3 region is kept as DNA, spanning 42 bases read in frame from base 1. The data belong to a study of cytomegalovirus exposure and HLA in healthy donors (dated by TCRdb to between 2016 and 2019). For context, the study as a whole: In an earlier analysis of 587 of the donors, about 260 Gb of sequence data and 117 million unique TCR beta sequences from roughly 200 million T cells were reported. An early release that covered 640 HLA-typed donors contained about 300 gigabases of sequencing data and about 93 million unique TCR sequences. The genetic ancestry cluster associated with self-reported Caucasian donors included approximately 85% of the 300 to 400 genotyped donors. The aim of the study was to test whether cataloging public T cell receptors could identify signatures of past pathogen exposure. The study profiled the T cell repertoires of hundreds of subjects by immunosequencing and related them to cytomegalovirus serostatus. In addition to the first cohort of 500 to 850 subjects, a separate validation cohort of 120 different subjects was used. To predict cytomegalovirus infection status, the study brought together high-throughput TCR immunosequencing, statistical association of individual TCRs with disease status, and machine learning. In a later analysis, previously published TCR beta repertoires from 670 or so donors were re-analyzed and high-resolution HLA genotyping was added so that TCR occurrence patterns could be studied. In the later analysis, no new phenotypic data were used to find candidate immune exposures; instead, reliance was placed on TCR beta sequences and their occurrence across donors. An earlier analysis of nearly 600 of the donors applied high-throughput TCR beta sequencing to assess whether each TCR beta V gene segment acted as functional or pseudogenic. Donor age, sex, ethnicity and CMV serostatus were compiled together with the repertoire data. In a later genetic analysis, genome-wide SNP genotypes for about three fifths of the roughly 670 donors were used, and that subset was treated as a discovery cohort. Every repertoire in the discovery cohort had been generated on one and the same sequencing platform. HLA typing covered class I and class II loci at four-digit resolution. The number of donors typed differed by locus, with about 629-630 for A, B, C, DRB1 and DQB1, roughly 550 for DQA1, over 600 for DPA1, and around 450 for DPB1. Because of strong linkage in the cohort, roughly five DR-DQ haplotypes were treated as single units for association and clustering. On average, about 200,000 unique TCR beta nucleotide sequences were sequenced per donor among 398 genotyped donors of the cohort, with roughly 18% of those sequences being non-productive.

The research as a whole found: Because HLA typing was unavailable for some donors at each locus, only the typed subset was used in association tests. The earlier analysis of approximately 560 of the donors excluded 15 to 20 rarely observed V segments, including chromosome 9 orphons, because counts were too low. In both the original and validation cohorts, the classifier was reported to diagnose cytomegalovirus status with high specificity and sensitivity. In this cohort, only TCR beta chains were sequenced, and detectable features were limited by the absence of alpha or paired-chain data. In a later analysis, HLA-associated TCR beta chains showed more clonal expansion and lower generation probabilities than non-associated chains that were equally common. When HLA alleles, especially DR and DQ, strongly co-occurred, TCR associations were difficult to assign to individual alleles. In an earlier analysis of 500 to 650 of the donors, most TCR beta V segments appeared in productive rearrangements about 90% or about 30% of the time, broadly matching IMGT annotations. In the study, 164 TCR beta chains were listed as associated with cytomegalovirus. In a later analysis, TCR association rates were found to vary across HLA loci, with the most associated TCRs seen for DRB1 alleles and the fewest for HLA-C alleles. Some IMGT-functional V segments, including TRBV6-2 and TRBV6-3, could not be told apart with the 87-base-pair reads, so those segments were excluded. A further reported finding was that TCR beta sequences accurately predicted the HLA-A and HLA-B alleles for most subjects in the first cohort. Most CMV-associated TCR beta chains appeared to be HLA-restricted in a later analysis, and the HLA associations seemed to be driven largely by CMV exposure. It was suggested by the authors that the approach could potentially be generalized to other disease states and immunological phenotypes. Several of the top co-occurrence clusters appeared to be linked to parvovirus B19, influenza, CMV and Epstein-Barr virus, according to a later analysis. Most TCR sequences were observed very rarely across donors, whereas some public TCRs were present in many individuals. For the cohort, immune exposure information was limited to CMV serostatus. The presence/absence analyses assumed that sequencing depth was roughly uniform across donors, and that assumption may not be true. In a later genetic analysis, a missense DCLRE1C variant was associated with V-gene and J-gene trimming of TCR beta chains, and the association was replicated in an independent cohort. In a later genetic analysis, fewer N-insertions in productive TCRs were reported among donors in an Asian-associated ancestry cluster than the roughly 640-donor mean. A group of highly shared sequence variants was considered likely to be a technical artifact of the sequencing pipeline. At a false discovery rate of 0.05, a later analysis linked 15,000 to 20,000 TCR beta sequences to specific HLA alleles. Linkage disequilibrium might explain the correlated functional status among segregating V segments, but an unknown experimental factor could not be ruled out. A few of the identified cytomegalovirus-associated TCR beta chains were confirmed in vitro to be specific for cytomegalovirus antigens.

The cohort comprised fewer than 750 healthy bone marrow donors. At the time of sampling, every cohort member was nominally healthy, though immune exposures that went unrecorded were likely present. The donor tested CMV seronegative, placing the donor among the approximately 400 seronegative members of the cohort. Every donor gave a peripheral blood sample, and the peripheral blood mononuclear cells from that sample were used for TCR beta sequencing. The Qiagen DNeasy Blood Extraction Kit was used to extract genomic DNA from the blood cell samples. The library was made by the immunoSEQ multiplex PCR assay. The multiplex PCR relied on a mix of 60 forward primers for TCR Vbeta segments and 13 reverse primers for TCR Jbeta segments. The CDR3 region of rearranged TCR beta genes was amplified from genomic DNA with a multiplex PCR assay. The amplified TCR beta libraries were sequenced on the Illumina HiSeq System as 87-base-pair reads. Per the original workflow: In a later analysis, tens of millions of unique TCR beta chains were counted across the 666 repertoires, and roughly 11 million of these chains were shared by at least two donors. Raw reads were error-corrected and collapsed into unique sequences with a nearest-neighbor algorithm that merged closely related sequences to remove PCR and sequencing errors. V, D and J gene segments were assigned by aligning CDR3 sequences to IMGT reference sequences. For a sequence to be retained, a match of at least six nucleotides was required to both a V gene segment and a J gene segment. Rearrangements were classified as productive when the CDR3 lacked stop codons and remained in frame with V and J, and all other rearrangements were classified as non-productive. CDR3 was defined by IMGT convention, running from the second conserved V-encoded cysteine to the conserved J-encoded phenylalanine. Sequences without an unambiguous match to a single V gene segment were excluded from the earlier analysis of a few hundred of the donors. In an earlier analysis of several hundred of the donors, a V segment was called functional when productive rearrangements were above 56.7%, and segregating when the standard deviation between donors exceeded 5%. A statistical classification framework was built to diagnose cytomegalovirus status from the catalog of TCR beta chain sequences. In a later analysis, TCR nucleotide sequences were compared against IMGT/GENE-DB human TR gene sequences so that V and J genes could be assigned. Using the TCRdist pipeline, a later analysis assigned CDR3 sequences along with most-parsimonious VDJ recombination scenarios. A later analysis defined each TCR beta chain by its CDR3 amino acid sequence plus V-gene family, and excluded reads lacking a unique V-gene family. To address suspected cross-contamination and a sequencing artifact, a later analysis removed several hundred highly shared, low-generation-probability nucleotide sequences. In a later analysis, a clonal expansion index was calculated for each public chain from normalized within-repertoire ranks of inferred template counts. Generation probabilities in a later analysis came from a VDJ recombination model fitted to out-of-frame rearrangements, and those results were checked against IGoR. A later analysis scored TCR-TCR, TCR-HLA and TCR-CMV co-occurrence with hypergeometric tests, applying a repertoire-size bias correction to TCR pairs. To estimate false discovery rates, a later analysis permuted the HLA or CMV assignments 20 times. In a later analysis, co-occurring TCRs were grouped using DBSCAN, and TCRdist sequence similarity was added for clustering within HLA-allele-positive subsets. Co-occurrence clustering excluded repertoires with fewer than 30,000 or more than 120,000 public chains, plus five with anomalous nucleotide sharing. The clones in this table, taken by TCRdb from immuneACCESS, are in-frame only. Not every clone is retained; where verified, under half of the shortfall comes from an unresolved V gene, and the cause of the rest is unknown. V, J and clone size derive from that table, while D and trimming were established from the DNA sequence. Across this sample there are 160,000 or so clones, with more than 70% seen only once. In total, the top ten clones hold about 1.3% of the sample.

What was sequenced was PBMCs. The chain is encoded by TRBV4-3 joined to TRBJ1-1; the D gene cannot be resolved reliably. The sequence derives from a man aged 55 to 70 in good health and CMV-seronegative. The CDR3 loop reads CASSRVGGNTEAFF. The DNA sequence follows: TGCGCCAGCAGCCGGGTCGGAGGAAACACTGAAGCTTTCTTT.